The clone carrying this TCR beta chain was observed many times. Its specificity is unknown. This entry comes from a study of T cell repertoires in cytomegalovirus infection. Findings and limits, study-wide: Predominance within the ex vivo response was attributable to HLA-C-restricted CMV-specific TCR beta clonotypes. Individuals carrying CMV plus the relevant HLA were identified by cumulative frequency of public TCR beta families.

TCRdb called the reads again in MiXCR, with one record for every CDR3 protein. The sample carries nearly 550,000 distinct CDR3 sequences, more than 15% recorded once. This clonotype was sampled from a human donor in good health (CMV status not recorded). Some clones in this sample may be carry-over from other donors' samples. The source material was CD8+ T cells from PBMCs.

The CDR3 sequence is CASSQEGTSVYEQYF. CDR3 nucleotide sequence: TGTGCCAGCAGCCAAGAGGGGACTAGCGTCTACGAGCAGTACTTC. J is TRBJ2-7 and V is TRBV4-2; 10 bases agree with TRBD2. The CDR3 extends over 15 amino acids. Germline V lookup: CDR1 LGHNA, CDR2 YNFKEQ. With 0 bases clipped from V and 3 bases from J, the junction kept 2 bases outside the gene matches.